The 32 T cell receptor beta chains listed next were all sequenced from one sample in a study of blood T cell repertoires in COVID-19. The method was immunoSEQ multiplex PCR; TCRdb's version includes in-frame clones alone and lacks a portion of them. The sample includes about 55,000 clones, around 90% of them seen just once. Sequenced material: peripheral blood. Source of these receptors: a human donor with active COVID-19. The donor label of this sample is uncertain.

This sequence joins TRBV7-2 and TRBJ2-2; 12 bases match TRBD2. CDR3 length: 16 amino acids. Germline V gene data show CDR1 as SGHTA and CDR2 as FQGNSA. The J segment lost 2 bases and the V segment lost 5 bases, leaving 3 bases of the junction unmatched. CDR3 in DNA: TGTGCCAGCAGCCGGACTAGCGGGGCTAACACCGGGGAGCTGTTTTTT. It specifies CASSRTSGANTGELFF. The full variable domain, in which reference TRBV7-2 and TRBJ2-2 provide the parts outside the CDR3, is GAGVSQSPSNKVTEKGKDVELRCDPISGHTALYWYRQSLGQGLEFLIYFQGNSAPDKSGLPSDRFSAERTGGSVSTLTIQRTQQEDSAVYLCASSRTSGANTGELFFGEGSRLTVL.

V usage is TRBV7-9 and J usage is TRBJ2-7; perhaps TRBD2 as D (6 bases). The germline V gene has CDR1 SEHNR and CDR2 FQNEAQ (reference sequence). This CDR3 is built from 14 residues. Between the trimmed V and J ends, which lost 4 bases and 7 bases, there was a span of 17 bases. CDR3 loop: CASSWTGLPGEQYF. DNA of the CDR3: TGTGCCAGCAGCTGGACGGGACTCCCTGGAGAGCAGTACTTC.

V is TRBV4-2 and J is TRBJ1-5, with D hard to call. Trimming left V 4 bases short and J 7 bases short, with 14 bases between. The CDR3 has 14 amino acids. From germline, CDR1 is LGHNA and CDR2 YNFKEQ. The CDR3 reads CASSLADPGQPQHF. The CDR3 DNA follows: TGTGCCAGCAGCCTAGCCGATCCTGGGCAGCCCCAGCATTTT.

The chain recombines TRBV3-1 (or the pseudogene TRBV3-2) with TRBJ1-1; D gene ambiguous. From germline, CDR1 is LGHDT and CDR2 YNNKEL (reference sequence). V lost 0 bases, J lost 9 bases, and 11 bases lay in between. The length of the CDR3 is 13 residues. The CDR3 here is CASSQDLGSKAFF. The CDR3, as DNA: TGTGCCAGCAGCCAAGATTTGGGTAGCAAAGCTTTCTTT.

This clone came up a few times. The chain is built from TRBV4-3 and TRBJ2-5, with D uncertain. There are 15 residues in the CDR3. The germline gives CDR1 LGHNA, CDR2 YSLEER. The V end lost 1 base, the J end lost 7 bases, and 16 bases lay between the germline ends. Here the CDR3 reads CASSQGPTTLVTQYF. The CDR3 nucleotides read TGCGCCAGCAGCCAAGGACCGACAACCCTCGTGACCCAGTACTTC.

V usage is TRBV27 and J usage is TRBJ1-2; D remains unclear. Germline CDR1 MNHEY, CDR2 SMNVEV (reference sequence). Trimming removed 5 bases at V and 3 bases at J, with 16 bases between. This CDR3 is 15 amino acids long. The DNA of the CDR3 is TGTGCCAGCAGTCTACTAGCGGGGTTGGACTATGGCTACACCTTC. This codes for CASSLLAGLDYGYTF.

V usage is TRBV29-1 and J usage is TRBJ2-2; D is undetermined. The ends were cut back, 2 bases at V and 1 base at J, with 8 bases in the middle. CDR3 length: 14 residues. From germline, CDR1 is SQVTM and CDR2 ANQGSEA. The CDR3 nucleotides are TGCAGCGTTGAACGAGAGAAGAACACCGGGGAGCTGTTTTTT. Its protein is CSVEREKNTGELFF.

The chain uses TRBV6-5 and TRBJ2-3, with 14 nucleotides matching TRBD2. CDR3 size: 15 residues. Germline values: CDR1 MNHEY, CDR2 SVGAGI. The ends lost 7 bases at V and 4 bases at J; junction bases unmatched: 4. The CDR3 region is CASTGTSGSPDTQYF. In nucleotides, the CDR3 is TGTGCCAGCACCGGGACTAGCGGGAGCCCAGATACGCAGTATTTT.

The chain has TRBV27 and TRBJ2-1, with a weak D call TRBD2 (6 bases). Germline V gene lookup returns CDR1 MNHEY and CDR2 SMNVEV (reference sequence). The CDR3 has 18 amino acids. The V end was cut by 8 bases, the J end by 0 bases, with 23 bases between. The CDR3 nucleotides read TGTGCCAGCGGACCCATTAGGAGGGCATCGAGCTCCTACAATGAGCAGTTCTTC. It specifies CASGPIRRASSSYNEQFF.

This chain connects TRBV25-1 to TRBJ2-5; D gene ambiguous. Germline values: CDR1 MGHDK, CDR2 SYGVNS. This CDR3 is built from 14 residues. Trimming removed 0 bases at V and 0 bases at J, with 5 bases between. CDR3 sequence reads: CASSEYQYQETQYF. CDR3 nucleotides: TGTGCCAGCAGTGAATATCAGTACCAAGAGACCCAGTACTTC.

This rearrangement joins TRBV12-3 or TRBV12-4 to TRBJ1-2; a possible D gene is TRBD1 (5 bases). This CDR3 spans 12 amino acids. V shed 4 bases and J shed 8 bases, with 11 bases lying between them. DNA for the CDR3: TGTGCCAGCAGTTGGACCACAGGAGGCTACACCTTC. Residues: CASSWTTGGYTF.

This clone has a single count. J is TRBJ2-5 and V is TRBV24-1; no definite D call. Trimming cost V 4 bases and J 4 bases, with 9 bases left between them. Germline assignment: CDR1 KGHDR and CDR2 SFDVKD. CDR3 length equals 13 residues. The CDR3 region is CATSDGFGETQYF. In DNA, the CDR3 is TGTGCCACCAGTGACGGTTTCGGAGAGACCCAGTACTTC.

This sequence joins TRBV15 and TRBJ1-2, with 10 bases aligning to TRBD1. The CDR3 spans 15 residues. J was trimmed by 0 bases and V by 6 bases; bases with no gene match: 4. From germline, CDR1 is LNHNV and CDR2 YYDKDF (reference sequence). In DNA, the CDR3 is TGTGCCACCAGGGGGACAGGGGAGCCTAACTATGGCTACACCTTC. As protein: CATRGTGEPNYGYTF.

The chain uses TRBV10-2 and TRBJ2-1; maybe TRBD2 (6 bases). Looked up from germline, CDR1 is WSHSY and CDR2 is SAAADI. The CDR3 spans 13 residues. V was pared by 4 bases and J by 7 bases, with 11 bases between. The CDR3 spells CASSGLGWNEQFF. The CDR3 DNA follows: TGCGCCAGCAGTGGACTAGGCTGGAATGAGCAGTTCTTC.

The J gene is TRBJ2-3, the V gene TRBV9; D possibly corresponds to TRBD1 (6 bases). With 6 bases removed from V and 0 bases from J, the gap between germline ends came to 14 bases. The germline gives CDR1 SGDLS, CDR2 YYNGEE. This CDR3 is built from 15 residues. The CDR3 reads CASTKQGISTDTQYF. CDR3 DNA: TGTGCCAGCACCAAACAGGGTATAAGCACAGATACGCAGTATTTT.

The chain carries TRBV10-3 and TRBJ2-7; no definite D call. Germline assignment: CDR1 ENHRY and CDR2 SYGVKD. This CDR3 region has 14 residues. V lost 0 bases and J lost 1, with 7 bases in between. CDR3 sequence: CAISESFGSYEQYF. DNA of the CDR3: TGTGCCATCAGTGAGTCCTTCGGGTCCTACGAGCAGTACTTC.

This sequence joins TRBV18 and TRBJ2-2; 8 bases align to TRBD1. The CDR3 length is 15 residues. Germline CDR1 KGHSH, CDR2 LQKENI. The junction had 3 bases not matched to a gene; V was cut back by 4 bases and J by 2 bases. The CDR3 DNA follows: TGTGCCAGCTCACTTCAGGGGGCTAACACCGGGGAGCTGTTTTTT. As protein: CASSLQGANTGELFF.

This chain joins TRBV19 and TRBJ1-2, with TRBD1 as a possible D gene (6 bases). Trimming cost V 9 bases and J 5 bases, with 16 bases left between them. The CDR3 spans 13 residues. Looked up from germline, CDR1 is LNHDA and CDR2 is SQIVND (reference sequence). The CDR3 bases are TGTGCCAGCCAAAGGGGGGGGGCGTATGGCTACACCTTC. Encoded protein: CASQRGGAYGYTF.

The chain combines TRBV4-2 with TRBJ2-7, with 7 bases identical to TRBD1. V lost 4 bases and J lost 5; bases outside the gene matches: 8. This CDR3 spans 14 amino acids. Germline-derived CDR1 and CDR2 are LGHNA and YNFKEQ. The CDR3 DNA follows: TGTGCCAGCAGCCCTGGGCCGGGACAGAACGAGCAGTACTTC. Amino acids: CASSPGPGQNEQYF.

V is TRBV21-1 and J is TRBJ1-1. TRBV21-1 is noted as a pseudogene. The CDR3 loop spans 12 amino acids. CDR3 region: CASSKYEVEAFF. The CDR3 region has the DNA TGTGCCAGCAGCAAATACGAGGTTGAAGCTTTCTTT.

The CDR3 sequence is CASSLGQATQPQHF. Here the CDR3 DNA reads TGTGCCAGCAGCTTAGGGCAGGCAACGCAGCCCCAGCATTTT. The chain has TRBV7-2 and TRBJ1-5; D ambiguous. Germline assignment: CDR1 SGHTA and CDR2 FQGNSA. The CDR3 runs to 14 residues. The V gene lost 1 base and the J gene lost 7 bases, with 11 bases spanning the gap.

The rearrangement links TRBV2 to TRBJ1-4; TRBD1 agrees at 7 bases. The CDR3 extends over 15 amino acids. Germline CDR1 SNHLY, CDR2 FYNNEI. V trimming: 6 bases; J trimming: 4 bases; junction bases outside the gene matches: 8. CDR3 DNA sequence: TGTGCCAGCAGAGACGACAGGGCCTATAATGAAAAACTGTTTTTT. This gives the protein CASRDDRAYNEKLFF.

This clone was seen a single time. V and J are TRBV5-1 and TRBJ1-1, with D perhaps matching TRBD1 (6 bases). This CDR3 spans 16 amino acids. The V gene lost 0 bases and the J gene lost 0 bases, with 12 bases spanning the gap. Germline V gene lookup returns CDR1 SGHRS and CDR2 YFSETQ. The CDR3 DNA follows: TGCGCCAGCAGCTTGGCCTTTACAGGGATGAACACTGAAGCTTTCTTT. Amino acid sequence: CASSLAFTGMNTEAFF.

This sequence joins TRBV5-4 and TRBJ2-7; 9 bases are shared with TRBD2. J gave up 7 bases and V 0 bases, and 8 bases lay outside the gene matches. The CDR3 covers 15 residues. In germline, CDR1 is SGHNT, CDR2 YYREEE (reference sequence). CDR3 sequence: CASSLGGTSHWEQYV. The CDR3 nucleotides read TGTGCCAGCAGCTTGGGTGGGACTAGCCATTGGGAGCAGTACGTC.

The chain recombines TRBV5-1 with TRBJ1-2; 8 nucleotides agree with TRBD1. The CDR3 totals 14 residues. Germline V CDR1 and CDR2: SGHRS, YFSETQ. The junction had 5 bases not matched to a gene; V was cut back by 1 base and J by 6 bases. Written as DNA, the CDR3 is TGCGCCAGCAGCTTGTCTGACAGGGGCCATGGCTACACCTTC. Translated, it gives CASSLSDRGHGYTF. Full variable domain (remainder filled in from reference TRBV5-1 and TRBJ1-2): KAGVTQTPRYLIKTRGQQVTLSCSPISGHRSVSWYQQTPGQGLQFLFEYFSETQRNKGNFPGRFSGRQFSNSRSEMNVSTLELGDSALYLCASSLSDRGHGYTFGSGTRLTVV.

This sequence joins TRBV4-1 and TRBJ2-7, with 7 bases fitting TRBD1. V shed 4 bases, J shed 4 bases, and the junction held 4 bases outside the gene matches. CDR3 size: 13 residues. CDR1 is MGHRA, CDR2 YSYEKL, per germline. CDR3 in amino acids: CASSPRQGYEQYV. DNA for the CDR3: TGCGCCAGCAGCCCCAGACAGGGTTACGAGCAGTACGTC.

The chain combines TRBV6-6 with TRBJ1-4; 7 nucleotides line up with TRBD1. The V gene's germline CDR1 is MNHNY and CDR2 SVGAGI (reference sequence). V was pared by 4 bases and J by 0 bases, with 5 bases of the junction left unmatched. The CDR3 extends over 16 amino acids. CDR3 loop: CASSSQGDATNEKLFF. The CDR3 DNA reads TGTGCCAGCAGTTCGCAGGGGGATGCAACTAATGAAAAACTGTTTTTT.

This clone was seen only once. The chain carries TRBV6-5 and TRBJ1-2, with 9 bases aligning to TRBD1. V shed 6 bases and J 8 bases; nucleotides not matched to a gene: 13. The V gene's germline CDR1 is MNHEY and CDR2 SVGAGI. The CDR3 sequence is 15 residues long. The CDR3 DNA sequence: TGTGCCAGCAGCCGCCAAACAGGGGGCGGCCGCGGCTACACCTTC. Residues: CASSRQTGGGRGYTF.

The gene calls are TRBV6-2 or TRBV6-3 and TRBJ1-5; D ambiguous. The CDR3 has 14 amino acids. V lost 4 bases and J 4 bases, leaving 11 bases between the germline ends. Germline CDR1 reads MNHEY; CDR2 reads SVGEGT. CDR3 sequence: CASSSPSLNQPQHF. Written as DNA, the CDR3 is TGTGCCAGCAGTTCCCCCTCCCTAAATCAGCCCCAGCATTTT.

The genes are TRBV14 and TRBJ2-5; D is unresolved. The length of the CDR3 is 11 residues. In germline, CDR1 is SGHDN, CDR2 FVKESK. Trimming pared 3 bases from V and 4 bases from J, leaving 3 bases between. CDR3 protein: CASSQRETQYF. In DNA, the CDR3 is TGTGCCAGCAGCCAGAGAGAGACCCAGTACTTC. Full variable domain (missing parts from reference TRBV14 and TRBJ2-5): EAGVTQFPSHSVIEKGQTVTLRCDPISGHDNLYWYRRVMGKEIKFLLHFVKESKQDESGMPNNRFLAERTGGTYSTLKVQPAELEDSGVYFCASSQRETQYFGPGTRLLVL.

The chain employs TRBV27 and TRBJ1-1, with a possible D match to TRBD1 (5 bases). Trimming removed 7 bases from V and 1 base from J, with 28 bases in between. Germline CDR1 and CDR2: MNHEY and SMNVEV (reference sequence). The CDR3 sequence is 19 residues long. This chain's CDR3 is CASNSLYAQGTLGNTEAFF. CDR3 sequence (DNA): TGTGCCAGCAATTCCCTATATGCCCAGGGCACCTTAGGGAACACTGAAGCTTTCTTT.

This clone has only one observation. The chain carries TRBV21-1 and TRBJ2-2; the table's D gene call, TRBD1, was not cross checked with the DNA. TRBV21-1 is a known pseudogene. The CDR3 contains 16 residues. Written as DNA, the CDR3 is TGTGCCAGCAGCAAAGGTGGGGACACGAACACCGGGGAGCTGTTTTTT. Protein sequence: CASSKGGDTNTGELFF.